This T cell receptor beta chain came from a study of response to subunit inactivated influenza vaccine. This clonotype has at least ten counts. TCRdb called the RT-PCR reads again in MiXCR, with one record for every CDR3 protein. The sample includes about 480,000 distinct CDR3 sequences, 10% to 15% of them seen just once. The clonotype comes from a man aged 50 to 59 who received an inactivated influenza vaccine. Sample: PBMCs from blood, taken 45 days after vaccination.

CDR3 DNA: TGTGCCAGCAGTTTGGCCAGTAACACCGGGGAGCTGTTTTTT. It specifies CASSLASNTGELFF. The V gene is TRBV12-3 or TRBV12-4, the J gene TRBJ2-2; D uncertain. Deletions cut 3 bases from V and 2 bases from J, with 7 bases between. This CDR3 is 14 amino acids long.